A single T cell receptor (beta chain) is shown here with its context. The target antigen is unknown. The sample comes from a study of T cell responses to AZD1222 COVID-19 vaccine. Study-wide results and limits: Donors, mostly white British, included more females; clonal diversity was possibly underestimated.

The CDR3 sequence is 15 residues long. Trimming took 8 bases from V and 2 from J, leaving 18 bases between them. Germline V gene data show CDR1 as SNHLY and CDR2 as FYNNEI. The method was immunoSEQ multiplex PCR; TCRdb's version includes in-frame clones alone and lacks a portion of them. The profile shows 95,000 or so clones, around 92% of them singletons. The sequences come from peripheral blood, collected on day 0 of MenACWY control vaccination. The clonotype originates from an adult in good health. The chain couples TRBV2 to TRBJ1-2, with a weak D call TRBD1 (5 bases). The CDR3 is CASSQSVQGNYGYTF. The CDR3 nucleotides read TGTGCCAGCTCACAAAGTGTGCAGGGCAACTATGGCTACACCTTC.